Listed here are 18 T cell receptor beta chains from one sample, sequenced in a study of blood T cell repertoires in COVID-19. Some clones are missing from TCRdb's copy, which holds only in-frame ones; the method was immunoSEQ multiplex PCR. The sample comprises about 180,000 clones, approximately 89% of which are singletons, and 3.5% to 5% rests with the top ten. The source material was peripheral blood. These TCRs come from a woman in her twenties or thirties with acute or convalescent COVID-19.

The V and J genes are TRBV5-1 and TRBJ2-7, with TRBD1 matching 8 bases. Trimming cost V 4 bases and J 6 bases; bases outside gene matches: 6. Germline V lookup: CDR1 SGHRS, CDR2 YFSETQ. The CDR3 is 13 residues long. CDR3 protein: CASSRDRFSEQYF. The CDR3 DNA sequence: TGCGCCAGCAGCCGGGACAGGTTCAGCGAGCAGTACTTC.

The rearrangement joins TRBV15 to TRBJ2-2; no reliable D call. The V end lost 0 bases, the J end lost 1 base, and 6 bases lay between the germline ends. CDR1 and CDR2 from the germline V gene are LNHNV and YYDKDF (reference sequence). This CDR3 spans 15 amino acids. The CDR3 coding sequence is TGTGCCACCAGCAGAGATCCCAGGAACACCGGGGAGCTGTTTTTT. This codes for CATSRDPRNTGELFF.

Comments on this clone: This same CDR3 is encoded by further DNA sequences in the sample. The chain recombines TRBV5-1 with TRBJ2-1; no definite D call. CDR1 and CDR2 from the germline V gene are SGHRS and YFSETQ. The CDR3 covers 14 residues. Trimming pared 4 bases from V and 0 bases from J, leaving 8 bases between. CDR3 sequence reads: CASSSSSSYNEQFF. Written as DNA, the CDR3 is TGCGCCAGCAGCAGTTCGAGCTCCTACAATGAGCAGTTCTTC.

J is TRBJ1-1 and V is TRBV27; D uncertain. CDR3 length: 13 amino acids. The V and J ends lost 4 bases and 4 bases respectively, with 10 bases between them. Looked up from germline, CDR1 is MNHEY and CDR2 is SMNVEV (reference sequence). CDR3 sequence: CASSSQRFTEAFF. The CDR3 DNA is TGTGCCAGCAGTTCACAGAGATTCACTGAAGCTTTCTTT.

The chain carries TRBV9 and TRBJ1-2, with D tentatively TRBD1 (5 bases). Trimming cost V 3 bases and J 8 bases, with 17 bases left between them. Germline CDR1 reads SGDLS; CDR2 reads YYNGEE. This CDR3 is 14 amino acids long. The CDR3 sequence: CASSAGGSARGYTF. In nucleotides, the CDR3 is TGTGCCAGCAGCGCCGGGGGGTCCGCGCGAGGCTACACCTTC.

The chain has TRBV5-5 and TRBJ1-5; TRBD1 might be the D (5 bases). The CDR3 contains 15 residues. V gave up 2 bases and J gave up 6 bases, with 15 bases separating them. Germline V lookup: CDR1 SGHKS, CDR2 YYEKEE (reference sequence). The CDR3 coding sequence is TGTGCCAGCAGCTTTTTCCTCGACAGTCGTCAGCCCCAGCATTTT. Protein sequence: CASSFFLDSRQPQHF.

The chain links TRBV5-4 to TRBJ2-3; D gene unclear. The V end was cut by 0 bases, the J end by 1 base, with 6 bases between. Germline CDR1 is SGHNT and CDR2 is YYREEE (reference sequence). The CDR3 has 14 residues. CDR3 coding DNA: TGTGCCAGCAGCTTGGCTTCCGGCACAGATACGCAGTATTTT. Translated: CASSLASGTDTQYF. The full variable domain, its missing parts supplied by reference TRBV5-4 and TRBJ2-3, is ETGVTQSPTHLIKTRGQQVTLRCSSQSGHNTVSWYQQALGQGPQFIFQYYREEENGRGNFPPRFSGLQFPNYSSELNVNALELDDSALYLCASSLASGTDTQYFGPGTRLTVL.

The chain has TRBV7-2 and TRBJ2-1, with 14 bases lining up with TRBD2. The V segment lost 5 bases and the J segment 15 bases; nucleotides outside the gene matches: 12. Germline V CDR1 and CDR2: SGHTA, FQGNSA. The CDR3 loop spans 15 amino acids. The CDR3 DNA sequence: TGTGCCAGCAGCATACAGGGACTAGCGGGAGTTGAGGTGTTCTTC. The encoded protein is CASSIQGLAGVEVFF. Based on the CDR3 plus reference TRBV7-2 and TRBJ2-1, the full variable domain is GAGVSQSPSNKVTEKGKDVELRCDPISGHTALYWYRQSLGQGLEFLIYFQGNSAPDKSGLPSDRFSAERTGGSVSTLTIQRTQQEDSAVYLCASSIQGLAGVEVFFGPGTRLTVL.

The J gene is TRBJ2-2, the V gene TRBV5-6, with D perhaps matching TRBD2 (5 bases). The germline V gene encodes CDR1 SGHDT and CDR2 YYEEEE. Trimming cost V 4 bases and J 7 bases, with 17 bases left between them. The CDR3 runs 15 residues. CDR3 protein: CASSAGLVLGGELFF. The DNA for the CDR3 is TGTGCCAGCAGCGCGGGTCTGGTCCTCGGCGGGGAGCTGTTTTTT.

The gene calls are TRBV6-5 and TRBJ1-2; D is perhaps TRBD1 (5 bases). V was trimmed by 2 bases and J by 4 bases, leaving 11 bases between them. The CDR3 extends over 14 amino acids. Germline assignment: CDR1 MNHEY and CDR2 SVGAGI. CDR3 sequence: CASSYRGWGYGYTF. CDR3 nucleotide sequence: TGTGCCAGCAGTTACCGGGGGTGGGGCTATGGCTACACCTTC.

The CDR3 DNA reads TGTGCCAGCAGTAGACTAGCGGCTTACTACAATGAGCAGTTCTTC. Encoded protein: CASSRLAAYYNEQFF. J is TRBJ2-1 and V is TRBV6-5, with TRBD2 matching 9 bases. Per the germline V gene, CDR1 is MNHEY and CDR2 is SVGAGI. The CDR3 runs 15 residues. Losses at the gene ends were 5 bases for V and 3 bases for J; bases not matched to a gene: 5.

J is TRBJ1-1 and V is TRBV5-1; 8 bases line up with TRBD1. Trimming cost V 6 bases and J 3 bases; bases outside gene matches: 13. Germline assignment: CDR1 SGHRS and CDR2 YFSETQ. This CDR3 has 16 amino acids. The CDR3 sequence: CASTEGQAIGYTEAFF. CDR3 DNA sequence: TGCGCCAGCACCGAGGGACAGGCGATAGGGTACACTGAAGCTTTCTTT. The full variable domain, with the rest looked up from reference TRBV5-1 and TRBJ1-1, is KAGVTQTPRYLIKTRGQQVTLSCSPISGHRSVSWYQQTPGQGLQFLFEYFSETQRNKGNFPGRFSGRQFSNSRSEMNVSTLELGDSALYLCASTEGQAIGYTEAFFGQGTRLTVV.

This rearrangement joins TRBV5-1 to TRBJ2-5, with 7 bases lining up with TRBD1. Germline assignment: CDR1 SGHRS and CDR2 YFSETQ. The trim removed 7 bases at V and 2 bases at J, leaving 2 bases unmatched. This CDR3 region has 12 residues. The CDR3 is CASSTGQETQYF. The CDR3 DNA sequence: TGCGCCAGCTCGACAGGGCAAGAGACCCAGTACTTC.

J is TRBJ1-2 and V is TRBV28, with 9 bases fitting TRBD1. With V trimmed by 6 bases and J by 5 bases, 10 bases remained unmatched. The CDR3 length is 15 residues. The germline V gene encodes CDR1 MDHEN and CDR2 SYDVKM. The CDR3 region has the DNA TGTGCCAGCAGCCATCCTTCGACAGGGGGATATGGCTACACCTTC. It is translated as CASSHPSTGGYGYTF.

Written as DNA, the CDR3 is TGTGCCAGCAGTCTAGAGCGCGATACGCAGTATTTT. Its protein product is CASSLERDTQYF. This chain joins TRBV12-3 or TRBV12-4 and TRBJ2-3; D not resolved. V lost 5 bases and J 6 bases, leaving 9 bases between the germline ends. This CDR3 is built from 12 residues.

The rearrangement links TRBV24-1 to TRBJ2-7; a weak D match, TRBD2 (6 bases). The CDR3 sequence is 13 residues long. Per germline, CDR1 KGHDR and CDR2 SFDVKD. Trimming took off 7 bases at V and 4 bases at J, with 13 bases between the two ends. CDR3 nucleotides: TGTGCCACCAGCGGCAAGGAGGGGTACGAGCAGTACTTC. It translates to CATSGKEGYEQYF.

A note on this clone: The junction differs from germline at one of its ends, possibly a read error. V usage is TRBV2 and J usage is TRBJ2-7; D perhaps matches TRBD2 (5 bases). Germline lookup yields CDR1 SNHLY and CDR2 FYNNEI. The CDR3 is made up of 15 amino acids. The CDR3 nucleotides read TGTGCCAGCAGTGAAGAAGGCCCAGGATTAGGAGGTAGCCGCTTC. This gives the protein CASSEEGPGLGGSRF.

This chain links TRBV7-9 with TRBJ1-2; D gene uncertain. Trimming pared 5 bases from V and 2 bases from J, leaving 6 bases between. The CDR3 consists of 12 residues. Per the germline V gene, CDR1 is SEHNR and CDR2 is FQNEAQ (reference sequence). The CDR3 nucleotides read TGTGCCAGCAGCGAGGGAAACTATGGCTACACCTTC. Its protein is CASSEGNYGYTF.